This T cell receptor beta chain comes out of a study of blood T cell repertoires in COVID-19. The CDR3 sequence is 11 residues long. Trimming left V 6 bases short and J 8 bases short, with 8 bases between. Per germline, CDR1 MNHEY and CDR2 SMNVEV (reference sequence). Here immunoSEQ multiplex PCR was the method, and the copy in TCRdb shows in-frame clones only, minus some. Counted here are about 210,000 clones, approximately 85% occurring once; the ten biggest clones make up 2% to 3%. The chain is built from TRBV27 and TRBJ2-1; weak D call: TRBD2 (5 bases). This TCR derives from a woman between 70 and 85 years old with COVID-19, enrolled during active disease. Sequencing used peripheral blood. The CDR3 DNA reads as TGTGCCAGCAGACTGGAGGATGAGCAGTTCTTC. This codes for CASRLEDEQFF.